A selection of T cell receptor beta chains follows, all from one sample in a study of T-cell memory formation after mild COVID-19. TCRdb ran MiXCR on the 5' RACE reads and lists one entry per CDR3 protein. Of roughly 510,000 distinct CDR3 sequences in the sample, roughly 17% are singletons; the top ten hold about 8.1%. Sequences were obtained from PBMCs or a T cell subset sorted from them (not recorded which). These receptors were taken from an adult woman who had mild COVID-19 (a few samples of this study predate the infection). Cell type and time point are not known. Each CDR3 is given without its conserved first and last residue.

TRBJ1-2	TRBV3-1	ASSQDQAGRGYT
TRBJ1-1	TRBV25-1	ASSQLVNTEAF
TRBJ2-1	TRBV9	ASSDRTSGSGLRRNEQF
TRBJ1-6	TRBV6-5	ASRRQGGNSPLH
TRBJ2-3	TRBV6-5	ASTPPGAGGTDTQY
TRBJ1-1	TRBV7-8	ASSVPTGNTEAF
TRBJ1-2	TRBV7-3	ASSPGPGTIGGYT
TRBJ2-4	TRBV12-5	ASGLWREGHGDIQY
TRBJ1-1	TRBV14	ASSQDRGAVRGWDTEAF
TRBJ2-1	TRBV5-1	ATKPGLAGGNEQF
TRBJ1-6	TRBV4-1	ASSQERQNSPLH
TRBJ2-1	TRBV15	ATSPRFGLAEHSYNEQF
TRBJ1-1	TRBV29-1	SGTQGRTEAF
TRBJ2-3	TRBV7-2	ASHPGEVDTQY
TRBJ1-5	TRBV7-9	ASSGGSDGIMGQPQH
TRBJ1-2	TRBV2	ASSEGWGRGYT
TRBJ1-1	TRBV12-3/TRBV12-4	ASRTQDVESTEAF
TRBJ2-5	TRBV7-2	ASSLAGPIQETQY
TRBJ2-7	TRBV11-2	ASSSSTTSGRSEQY
TRBJ1-1	TRBV5-5	ASSRGPTNTEAF
TRBJ1-2	TRBV18	ASSPPGVHGYT
TRBJ1-3	TRBV20-1	SARGPRRDRGLIVGDKITIY
TRBJ2-3	TRBV18	ASSPGTGHTDTQY